Here is one TCR beta chain with its context. The antigen is not known. PCR used 60 Vbeta primers and 13 Jbeta primers. TCRdb keeps only in-frame clones here, not all; method: immunoSEQ multiplex PCR. The table includes approximately 110,000 clones, 55% to 65% detected once. V lost 4 bases and J lost 7; bases outside the gene matches: 2. Looked up from germline, CDR1 is SGHTA and CDR2 is FQGTGA. This CDR3 has 15 amino acids. This record comes from a study of cytomegalovirus exposure and HLA in healthy donors. Findings and caveats of the study: Later analysis revealed greater clonal expansion in HLA-associated TCR beta chains than in equally common others. Owing to their indistinguishability, certain V segments, notably TRBV6-2 and TRBV6-3, were excluded. Later analysis showed TCR association rates varying by HLA locus, highest for DRB1 and lowest for HLA-C.

This sequence was found in a woman aged 30 to 39 in good health and CMV-seronegative. This chain uses TRBV7-3 with TRBJ2-1; 15 bases are a match to TRBD2. The sequencing input was PBMCs. The CDR3: CASSWTSGRVNEQFF. The CDR3, as DNA: TGTGCCAGCAGCTGGACTAGCGGGAGGGTTAATGAGCAGTTCTTC. The full variable domain, rest sourced from reference TRBV7-3 and TRBJ2-1, is GAGVSQTPSNKVTEKGKYVELRCDPISGHTALYWYRQSLGQGPEFLIYFQGTGAADDSGLPNDRFFAVRPEGSVSTLKIQRTERGDSAVYLCASSWTSGRVNEQFFGPGTRLTVL.